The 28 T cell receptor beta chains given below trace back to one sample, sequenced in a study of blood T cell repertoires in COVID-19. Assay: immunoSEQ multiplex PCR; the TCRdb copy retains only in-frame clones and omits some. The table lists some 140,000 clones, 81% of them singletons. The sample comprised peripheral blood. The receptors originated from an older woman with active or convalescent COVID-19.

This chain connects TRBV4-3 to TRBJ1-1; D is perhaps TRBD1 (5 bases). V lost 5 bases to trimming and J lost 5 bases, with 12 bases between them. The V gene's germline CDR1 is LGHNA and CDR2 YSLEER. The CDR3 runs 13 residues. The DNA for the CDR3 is TGCGCCAGCAGCGCTGTCGGGGGGACTGAAGCTTTCTTT. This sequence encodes CASSAVGGTEAFF.

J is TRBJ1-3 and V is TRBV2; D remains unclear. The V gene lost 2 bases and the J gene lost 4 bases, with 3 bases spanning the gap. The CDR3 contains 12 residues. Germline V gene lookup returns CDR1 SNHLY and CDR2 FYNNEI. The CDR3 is CASSEQGNTIYF. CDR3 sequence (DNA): TGTGCCAGCAGTGAACAGGGAAACACCATATATTTT.

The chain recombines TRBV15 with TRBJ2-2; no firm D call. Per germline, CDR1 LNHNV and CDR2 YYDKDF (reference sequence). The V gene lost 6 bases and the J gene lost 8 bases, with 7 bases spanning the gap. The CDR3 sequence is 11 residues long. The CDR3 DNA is TGTGCCACCAGTAACGGGGGGGAGCTGTTTTTT. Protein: CATSNGGELFF.

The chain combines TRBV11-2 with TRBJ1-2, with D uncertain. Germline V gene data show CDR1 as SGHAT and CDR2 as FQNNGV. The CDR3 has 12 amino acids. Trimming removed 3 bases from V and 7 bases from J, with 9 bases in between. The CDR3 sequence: CASSFFSGGYTF. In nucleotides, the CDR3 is TGTGCCAGCAGCTTTTTTTCGGGTGGCTACACCTTC.

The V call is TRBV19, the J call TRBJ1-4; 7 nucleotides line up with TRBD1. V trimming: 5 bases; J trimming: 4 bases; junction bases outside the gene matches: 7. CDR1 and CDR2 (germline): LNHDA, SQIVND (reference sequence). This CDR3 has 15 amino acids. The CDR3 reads CASSSGTASNEKLFF. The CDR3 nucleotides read TGTGCCAGTAGTTCCGGGACAGCCAGTAATGAAAAACTGTTTTTT.

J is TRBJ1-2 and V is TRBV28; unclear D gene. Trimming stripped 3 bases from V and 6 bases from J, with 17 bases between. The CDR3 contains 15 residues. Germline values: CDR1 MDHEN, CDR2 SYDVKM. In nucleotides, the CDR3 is TGTGCCAGCAGTTTCTCTTCTCAGAGGCGCGATGGCTACACCTTC. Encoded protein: CASSFSSQRRDGYTF.

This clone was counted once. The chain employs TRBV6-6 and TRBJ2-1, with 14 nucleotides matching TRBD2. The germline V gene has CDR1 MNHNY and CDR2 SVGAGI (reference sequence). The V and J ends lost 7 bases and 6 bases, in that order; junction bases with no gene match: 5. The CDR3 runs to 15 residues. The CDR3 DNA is TGTGCCAGCATCAAGGGGACTAGCGGGAGCAATGAGCAGTTCTTC. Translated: CASIKGTSGSNEQFF.

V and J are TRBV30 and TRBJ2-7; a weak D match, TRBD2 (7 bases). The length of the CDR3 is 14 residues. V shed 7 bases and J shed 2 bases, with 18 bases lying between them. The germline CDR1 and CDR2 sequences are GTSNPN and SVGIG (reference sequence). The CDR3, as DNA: TGTGCCTTTTCCCGGGGGGCAGGTCCCTACGAGCAGTACTTC. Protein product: CAFSRGAGPYEQYF.

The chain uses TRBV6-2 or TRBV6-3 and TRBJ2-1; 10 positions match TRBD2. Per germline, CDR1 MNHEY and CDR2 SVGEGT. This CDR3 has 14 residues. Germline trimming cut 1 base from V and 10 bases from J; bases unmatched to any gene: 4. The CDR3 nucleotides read TGTGCCAGCAGTTACTTAGCGGGGGGTGGGGAGCAGTTCTTC. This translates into CASSYLAGGGEQFF.

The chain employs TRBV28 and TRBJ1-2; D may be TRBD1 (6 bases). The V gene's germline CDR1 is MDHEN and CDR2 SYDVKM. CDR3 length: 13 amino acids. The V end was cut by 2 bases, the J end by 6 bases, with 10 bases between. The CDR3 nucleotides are TGTGCCAGCAGTTTAAGGCCAGGGGATGGCTACACCTTC. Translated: CASSLRPGDGYTF.

The CDR3 region has the DNA TGTGCCAGCTCACCTTGGACAGGGTCGTCTGGAAACACCATATATTTT. Translation gives CASSPWTGSSGNTIYF. This sequence joins TRBV18 and TRBJ1-3, with 8 bases that match TRBD1. Germline lookup yields CDR1 KGHSH and CDR2 LQKENI. With V trimmed by 3 bases and J by 1 base, 5 bases remained unmatched. This CDR3 has 16 residues.

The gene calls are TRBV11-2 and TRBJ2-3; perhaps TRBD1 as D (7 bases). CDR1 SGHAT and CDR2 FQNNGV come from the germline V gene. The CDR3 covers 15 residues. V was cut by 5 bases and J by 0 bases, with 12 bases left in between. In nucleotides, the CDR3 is TGTGCCAGCAGCGCGGGACAGTCTAGCACAGATACGCAGTATTTT. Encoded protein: CASSAGQSSTDTQYF. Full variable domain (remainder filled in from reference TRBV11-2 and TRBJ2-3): EAGVAQSPRYKIIEKRQSVAFWCNPISGHATLYWYQQILGQGPKLLIQFQNNGVVDDSQLPKDRFSAERLKGVDSTLKIQPAKLEDSAVYLCASSAGQSSTDTQYFGPGTRLTVL.

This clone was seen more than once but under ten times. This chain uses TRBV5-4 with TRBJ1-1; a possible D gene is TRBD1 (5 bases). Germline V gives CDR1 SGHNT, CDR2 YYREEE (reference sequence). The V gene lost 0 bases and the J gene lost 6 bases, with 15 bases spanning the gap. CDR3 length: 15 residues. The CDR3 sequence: CASSLGQGVVSEAFF. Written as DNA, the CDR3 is TGTGCCAGCAGCTTGGGTCAGGGTGTGGTTTCTGAAGCTTTCTTT.

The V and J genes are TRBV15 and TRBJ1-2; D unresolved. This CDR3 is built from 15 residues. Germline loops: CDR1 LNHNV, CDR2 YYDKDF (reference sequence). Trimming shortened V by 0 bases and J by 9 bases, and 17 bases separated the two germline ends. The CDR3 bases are TGTGCCACCAGCAGAGATTCCTTTGCGGGAACGAGCTACACCTTC. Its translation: CATSRDSFAGTSYTF.

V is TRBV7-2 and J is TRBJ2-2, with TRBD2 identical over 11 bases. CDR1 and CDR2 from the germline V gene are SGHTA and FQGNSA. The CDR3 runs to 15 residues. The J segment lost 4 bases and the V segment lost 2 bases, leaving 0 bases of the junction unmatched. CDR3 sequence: CASSLTSGGTGELFF. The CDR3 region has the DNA TGTGCCAGCAGCTTAACTAGCGGGGGCACCGGGGAGCTGTTTTTT.

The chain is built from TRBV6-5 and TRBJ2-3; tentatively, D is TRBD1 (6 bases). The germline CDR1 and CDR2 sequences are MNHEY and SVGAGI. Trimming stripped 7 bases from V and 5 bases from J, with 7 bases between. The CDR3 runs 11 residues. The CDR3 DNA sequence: TGTGCCAGCATCAGGGGAGATACGCAGTATTTT. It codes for CASIRGDTQYF.

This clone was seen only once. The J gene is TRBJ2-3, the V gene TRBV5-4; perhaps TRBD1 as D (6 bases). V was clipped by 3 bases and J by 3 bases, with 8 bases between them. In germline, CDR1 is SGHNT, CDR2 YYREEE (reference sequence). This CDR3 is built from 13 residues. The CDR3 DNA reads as TGTGCCAGCAGCTCGACAGGAACAGATACGCAGTATTTT. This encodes CASSSTGTDTQYF.

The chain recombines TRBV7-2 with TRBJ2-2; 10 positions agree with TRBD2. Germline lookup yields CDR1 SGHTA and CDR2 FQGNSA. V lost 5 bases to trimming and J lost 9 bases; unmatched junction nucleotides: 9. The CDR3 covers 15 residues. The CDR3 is CASSLTVAGGRELFF. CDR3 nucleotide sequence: TGTGCCAGCAGCCTGACGGTAGCGGGAGGACGGGAGCTGTTTTTT.

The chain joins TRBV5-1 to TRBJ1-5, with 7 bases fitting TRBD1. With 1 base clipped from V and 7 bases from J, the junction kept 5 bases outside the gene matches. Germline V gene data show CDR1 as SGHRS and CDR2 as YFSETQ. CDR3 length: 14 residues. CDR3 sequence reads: CASSLTGEKQPQHF. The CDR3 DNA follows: TGCGCCAGCAGCTTGACAGGGGAAAAACAGCCCCAGCATTTT.

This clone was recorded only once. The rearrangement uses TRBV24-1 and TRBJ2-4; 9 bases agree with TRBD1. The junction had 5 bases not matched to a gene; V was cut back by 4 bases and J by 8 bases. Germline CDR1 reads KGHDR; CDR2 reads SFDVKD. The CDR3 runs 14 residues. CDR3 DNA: TGTGCCACCAGTGACTGGGACAGGGTGGACATTCAGTACTTC. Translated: CATSDWDRVDIQYF.

In DNA form, the CDR3 reads TGTGCCAGCAGCTTTAGGGACAGGGGCGAAACGAACACCGGGGAGCTGTTTTTT. Translating gives CASSFRDRGETNTGELFF. The rearrangement links TRBV7-6 to TRBJ2-2; TRBD1 matches 10 bases. J was trimmed by 0 bases and V by 3 bases; bases with no gene match: 7. CDR3 length: 18 amino acids. Germline V gives CDR1 SGHVS, CDR2 FNYEAQ.

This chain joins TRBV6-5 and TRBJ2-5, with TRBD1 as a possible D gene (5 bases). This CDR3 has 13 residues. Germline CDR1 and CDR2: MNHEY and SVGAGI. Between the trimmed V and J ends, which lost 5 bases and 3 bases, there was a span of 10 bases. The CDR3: CASSRQSKETQYF. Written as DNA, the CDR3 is TGTGCCAGCAGTAGACAGTCGAAAGAGACCCAGTACTTC.

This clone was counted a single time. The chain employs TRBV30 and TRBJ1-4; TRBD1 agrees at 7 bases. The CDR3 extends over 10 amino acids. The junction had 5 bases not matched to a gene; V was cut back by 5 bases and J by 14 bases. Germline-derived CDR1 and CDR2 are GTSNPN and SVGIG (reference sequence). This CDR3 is CAWGTAVLFF. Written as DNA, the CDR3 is TGTGCCTGGGGGACAGCCGTCCTGTTTTTT.

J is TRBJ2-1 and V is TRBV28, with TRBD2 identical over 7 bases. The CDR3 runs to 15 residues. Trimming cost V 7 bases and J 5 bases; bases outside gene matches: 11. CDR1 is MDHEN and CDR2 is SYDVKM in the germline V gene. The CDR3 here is CASTVPRDYNNEQFF. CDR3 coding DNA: TGTGCCAGCACCGTCCCCCGGGACTACAACAATGAGCAGTTCTTC.

CDR3 nucleotides: TGTGCCAGTAGTATAAGGGGGCGCTTGGAAGAGACCCAGTACTTC. As protein: CASSIRGRLEETQYF. The gene calls are TRBV19 and TRBJ2-5, with 7 positions matching TRBD1. J was trimmed by 3 bases and V by 2 bases; bases with no gene match: 6. The CDR3 extends over 15 amino acids. The germline gives CDR1 LNHDA, CDR2 SQIVND (reference sequence).

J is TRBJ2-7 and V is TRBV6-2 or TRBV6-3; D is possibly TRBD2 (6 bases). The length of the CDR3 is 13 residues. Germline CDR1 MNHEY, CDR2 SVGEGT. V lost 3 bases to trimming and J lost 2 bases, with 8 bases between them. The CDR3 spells CASSYSGTYEQYF. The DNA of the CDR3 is TGTGCCAGCAGTTATAGCGGTACCTACGAGCAGTACTTC.

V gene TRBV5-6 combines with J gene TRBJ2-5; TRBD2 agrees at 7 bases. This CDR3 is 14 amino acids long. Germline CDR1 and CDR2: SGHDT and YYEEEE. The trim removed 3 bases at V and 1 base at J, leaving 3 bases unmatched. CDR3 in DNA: TGTGCCAGCAGCTCCAGCGGGATCCAAGAGACCCAGTACTTC. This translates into CASSSSGIQETQYF. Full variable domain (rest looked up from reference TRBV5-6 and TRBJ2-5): DAGVTQSPTHLIKTRGQQVTLRCSPKSGHDTVSWYQQALGQGPQFIFQYYEEEERQRGNFPDRFSGHQFPNYSSELNVNALLLGDSALYLCASSSSGIQETQYFGPGTRLLVL.

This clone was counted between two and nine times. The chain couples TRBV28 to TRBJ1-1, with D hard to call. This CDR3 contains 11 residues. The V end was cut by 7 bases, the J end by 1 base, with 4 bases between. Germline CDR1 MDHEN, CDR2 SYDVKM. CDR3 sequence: CASTKNTEAFF. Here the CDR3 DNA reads TGTGCCAGCACCAAGAACACTGAAGCTTTCTTT.